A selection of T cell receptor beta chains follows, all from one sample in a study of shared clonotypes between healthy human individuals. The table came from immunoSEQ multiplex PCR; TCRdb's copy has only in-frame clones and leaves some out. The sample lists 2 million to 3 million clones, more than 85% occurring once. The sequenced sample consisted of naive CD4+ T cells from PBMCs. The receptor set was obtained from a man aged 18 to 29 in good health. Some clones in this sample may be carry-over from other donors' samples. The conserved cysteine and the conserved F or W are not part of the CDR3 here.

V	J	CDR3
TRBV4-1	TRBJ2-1	ASSQERLAGGTSYNEQF
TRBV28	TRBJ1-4	ASSTTGGDEKLF
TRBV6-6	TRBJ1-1	ASSYRGQVNTEAF
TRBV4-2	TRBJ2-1	ASSQEARTNEQF
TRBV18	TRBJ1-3	ASSPPGERSGNTIY
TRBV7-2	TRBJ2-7	ASSLGRGSSYEQY
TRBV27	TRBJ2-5	ASRSRVGPAETQY
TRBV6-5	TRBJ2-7	ASSTPGTGIYEQY
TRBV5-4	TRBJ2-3	ASSPGLAEASDTQY
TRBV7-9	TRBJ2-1	ASRSGTSGYNEQF
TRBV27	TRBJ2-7	ASSPHAGLTFTYEQY
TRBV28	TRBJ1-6	ASRNPRGPPLH
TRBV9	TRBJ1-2	ASGQIGQTPNYGYT
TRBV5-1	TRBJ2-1	ASSLRNEQF
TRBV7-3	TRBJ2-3	ASSIDSGGDTQY
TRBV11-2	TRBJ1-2	ASSRTDYGYT
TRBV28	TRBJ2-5	ASSFATGRQETQY
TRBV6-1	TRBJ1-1	ASSGRDPGTTEAF
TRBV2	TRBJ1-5	ASSNREGQPQH
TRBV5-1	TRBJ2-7	ASSKNRDRSYEQY
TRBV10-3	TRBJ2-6	AISPGVGANVLT
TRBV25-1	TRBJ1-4	ASSEGGREKLF
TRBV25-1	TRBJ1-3	ASSSTTGGAGYGNTIY
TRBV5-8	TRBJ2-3	ASSLGRGGRTDTQY
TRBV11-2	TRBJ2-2	ASSLKVFANTGELF
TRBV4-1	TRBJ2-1	ASSQDLGQYNEQF
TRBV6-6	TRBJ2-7	ASSYVASSYEQY
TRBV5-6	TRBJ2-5	ASTSARGSLLQTQY
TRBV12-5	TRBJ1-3	ASGLVRSSGNTIY
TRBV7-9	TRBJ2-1	ASSLGGKGLSEQF
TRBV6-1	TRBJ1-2	ASSDAPSSRYGYT
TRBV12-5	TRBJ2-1	ASGQGLPSQPSYNEQF
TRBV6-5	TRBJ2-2	ASSRQGNTGELF
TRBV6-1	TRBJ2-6	ASSEVFLKAGANVLT
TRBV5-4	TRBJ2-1	ASTPDPTSGRTYTEQF
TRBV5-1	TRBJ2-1	ASSSSGSPYNEQF
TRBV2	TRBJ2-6	ASSEQGAGANVLT
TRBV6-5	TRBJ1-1	ASSQQGGYTEAF
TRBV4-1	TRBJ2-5	ASSQPYRQGALETQY
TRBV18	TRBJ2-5	ASSPLAGETQY
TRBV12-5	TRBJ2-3	ASGLGDTDTQY
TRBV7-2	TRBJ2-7	ASSVYREQY
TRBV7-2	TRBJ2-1	ASSLVGSHSEQF
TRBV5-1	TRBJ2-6	ASSLAVSGANVLT
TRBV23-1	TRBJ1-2	ATTRLTSRRYT
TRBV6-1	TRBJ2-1	ASSEYAGEQF
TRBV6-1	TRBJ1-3	ASSESSGNTIY
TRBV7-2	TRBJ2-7	ASSSGQGAYEQY
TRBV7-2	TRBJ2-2	ASSSSGPNTGELF
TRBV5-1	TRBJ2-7	ASSLVVGTYEQY
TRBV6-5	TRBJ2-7	ASSLTGLAYEQY
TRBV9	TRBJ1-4	ASSPQVGLAGEKLF
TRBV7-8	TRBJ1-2	ASSPDGNYGYT
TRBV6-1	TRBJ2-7	ASRGGLAGSYEQY